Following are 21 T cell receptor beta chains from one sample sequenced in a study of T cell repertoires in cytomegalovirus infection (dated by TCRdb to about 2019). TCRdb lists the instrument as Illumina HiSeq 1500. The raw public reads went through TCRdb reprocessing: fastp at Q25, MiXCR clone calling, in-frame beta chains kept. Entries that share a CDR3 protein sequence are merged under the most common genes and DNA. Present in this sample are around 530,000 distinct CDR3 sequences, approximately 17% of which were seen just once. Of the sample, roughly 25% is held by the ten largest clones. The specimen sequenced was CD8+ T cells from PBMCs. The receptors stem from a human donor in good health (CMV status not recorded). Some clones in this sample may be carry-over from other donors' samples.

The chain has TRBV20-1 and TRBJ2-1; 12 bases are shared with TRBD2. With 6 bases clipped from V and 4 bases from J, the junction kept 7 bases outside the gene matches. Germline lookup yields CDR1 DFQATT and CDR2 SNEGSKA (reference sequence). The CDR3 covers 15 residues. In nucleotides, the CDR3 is TGCAGTGCCAGGGGAACTAGCGGGAGGTACAATGAGCAGTTCTTC. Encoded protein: CSARGTSGRYNEQFF.

CDR3 amino acids: CAWTLEGLAGLSEQFF. CDR3 nucleotides: TGTGCCTGGACTTTAGAAGGACTAGCGGGCTTGAGTGAGCAGTTCTTC. The V and J genes are TRBV30 and TRBJ2-1; 11 bases match TRBD2. This CDR3 has 16 amino acids. The V and J ends lost 4 bases and 9 bases, in that order; junction bases with no gene match: 14. CDR1 GTSNPN and CDR2 SVGIG come from the germline V gene (reference sequence).

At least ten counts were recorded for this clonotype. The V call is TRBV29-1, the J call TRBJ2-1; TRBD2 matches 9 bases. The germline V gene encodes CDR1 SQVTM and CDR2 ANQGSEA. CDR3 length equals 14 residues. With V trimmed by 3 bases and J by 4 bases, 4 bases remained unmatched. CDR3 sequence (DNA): TGCAGCGTTGACTGGCGGGAGGGATACAATGAGCAGTTCTTC. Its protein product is CSVDWREGYNEQFF.

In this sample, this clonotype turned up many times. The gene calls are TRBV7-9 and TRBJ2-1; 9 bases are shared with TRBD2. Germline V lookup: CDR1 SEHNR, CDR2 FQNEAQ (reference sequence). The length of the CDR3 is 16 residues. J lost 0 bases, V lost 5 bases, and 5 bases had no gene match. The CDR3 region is CASSLLAGHSYNEQFF. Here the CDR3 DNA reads TGTGCCAGCAGCCTCCTAGCGGGGCACTCCTACAATGAGCAGTTCTTC.

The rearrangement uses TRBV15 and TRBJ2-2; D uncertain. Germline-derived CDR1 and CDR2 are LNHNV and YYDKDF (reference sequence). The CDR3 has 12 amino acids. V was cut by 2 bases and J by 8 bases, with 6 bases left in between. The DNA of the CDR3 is TGTGCCACCAGCAGACAACGGGGGGAGCTGTTTTTT. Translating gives CATSRQRGELFF.

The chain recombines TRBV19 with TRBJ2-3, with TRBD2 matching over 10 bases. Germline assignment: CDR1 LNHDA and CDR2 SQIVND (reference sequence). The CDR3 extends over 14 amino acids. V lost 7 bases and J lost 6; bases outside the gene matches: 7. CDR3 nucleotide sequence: TGTGCCAGTAAGGCTAGCGGGGGTGGGGATACGCAGTATTTT. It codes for CASKASGGGDTQYF.

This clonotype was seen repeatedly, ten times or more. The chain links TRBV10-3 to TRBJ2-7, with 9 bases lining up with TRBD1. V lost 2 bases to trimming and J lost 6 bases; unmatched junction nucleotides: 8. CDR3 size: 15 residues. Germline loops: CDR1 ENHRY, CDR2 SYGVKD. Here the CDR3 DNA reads TGTGCCATCAGTGAGAAGGGACAGGGTCCTAGCGAGCAGTACTTC. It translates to CAISEKGQGPSEQYF.

The CDR3 coding sequence is TGTGCCAGCAGCTTTCGTATAGACGAGCAGTACTTC. It yields the protein CASSFRIDEQYF. The V call is TRBV5-4, the J call TRBJ2-7, with D hard to call. The CDR3 consists of 12 residues. V lost 2 bases and J 5 bases, leaving 8 bases between the germline ends. Germline values: CDR1 SGHNT, CDR2 YYREEE (reference sequence).

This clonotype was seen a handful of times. The CDR3 coding sequence is TGTGCTAGTAAGAGGGGGGGAACCTACGAGCAGTACTTC. As protein: CASKRGGTYEQYF. This chain joins TRBV12-5 and TRBJ2-7, with D maybe TRBD2 (7 bases). The ends were cut back, 8 bases at V and 2 bases at J, with 13 bases in the middle. The CDR3 sequence is 13 residues long. Germline lookup yields CDR1 LGHNT and CDR2 FRNRAP. The whole variable domain, remainder taken from reference TRBV12-5 and TRBJ2-7, is DARVTQTPRHKVTEMGQEVTMRCQPILGHNTVFWYRQTMMQGLELLAYFRNRAPLDDSGMPKDRFSAEMPDATLATLKIQPSEPRDSAVYFCASKRGGTYEQYFGPGTRLTVT.

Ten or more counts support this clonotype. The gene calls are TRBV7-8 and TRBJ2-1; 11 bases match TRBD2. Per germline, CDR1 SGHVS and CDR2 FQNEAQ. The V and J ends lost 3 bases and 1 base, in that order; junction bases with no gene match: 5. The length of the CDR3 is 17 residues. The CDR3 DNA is TGTGCCAGCAGCTTTGGACTAGCGGGCTCATCCTACAATGAGCAGTTCTTC. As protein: CASSFGLAGSSYNEQFF.

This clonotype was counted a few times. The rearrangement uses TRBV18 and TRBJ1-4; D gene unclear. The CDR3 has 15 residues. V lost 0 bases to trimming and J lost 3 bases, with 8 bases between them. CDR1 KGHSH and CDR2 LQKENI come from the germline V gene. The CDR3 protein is CASSPPGLANEKLFF. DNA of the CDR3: TGTGCCAGCTCACCACCGGGATTGGCTAATGAAAAACTGTTTTTT.

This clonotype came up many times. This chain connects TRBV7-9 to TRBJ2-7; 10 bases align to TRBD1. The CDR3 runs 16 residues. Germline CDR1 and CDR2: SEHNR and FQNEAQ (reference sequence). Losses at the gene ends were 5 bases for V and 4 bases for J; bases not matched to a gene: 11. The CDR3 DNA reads TGTGCCAGCAGCCAACCCCGGACAGGGGGTCGGTACGAGCAGTACTTC. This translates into CASSQPRTGGRYEQYF. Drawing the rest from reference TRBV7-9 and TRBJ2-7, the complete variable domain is DTGVSQNPRHKITKRGQNVTFRCDPISEHNRLYWYRQTLGQGPEFLTYFQNEAQLEKSRLLSDRFSAERPKGSFSTLEIQRTEQGDSAMYLCASSQPRTGGRYEQYFGPGTRLTVT.

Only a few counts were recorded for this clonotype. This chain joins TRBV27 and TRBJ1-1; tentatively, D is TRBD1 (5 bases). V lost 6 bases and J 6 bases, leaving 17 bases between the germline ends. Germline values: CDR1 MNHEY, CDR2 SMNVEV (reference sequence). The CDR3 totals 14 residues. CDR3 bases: TGTGCCAGCAGAATTGGGGGGAGGGCGGCTGAAGCTTTCTTT. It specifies CASRIGGRAAEAFF.

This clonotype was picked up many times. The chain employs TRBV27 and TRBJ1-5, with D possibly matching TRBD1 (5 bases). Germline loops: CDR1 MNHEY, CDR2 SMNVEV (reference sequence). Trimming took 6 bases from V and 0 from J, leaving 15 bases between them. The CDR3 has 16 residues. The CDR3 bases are TGTGCCAGCAGGGTGGGACCGGGAGATAGCAATCAGCCCCAGCATTTT. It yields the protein CASRVGPGDSNQPQHF.

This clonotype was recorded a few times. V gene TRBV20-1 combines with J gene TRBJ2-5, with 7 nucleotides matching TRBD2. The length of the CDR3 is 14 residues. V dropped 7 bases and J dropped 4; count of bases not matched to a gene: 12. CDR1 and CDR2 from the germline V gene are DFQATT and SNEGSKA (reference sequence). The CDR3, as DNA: TGCAGTGGTGGACTAGTCGGTGATAGAGAGACCCAGTACTTC. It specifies CSGGLVGDRETQYF.

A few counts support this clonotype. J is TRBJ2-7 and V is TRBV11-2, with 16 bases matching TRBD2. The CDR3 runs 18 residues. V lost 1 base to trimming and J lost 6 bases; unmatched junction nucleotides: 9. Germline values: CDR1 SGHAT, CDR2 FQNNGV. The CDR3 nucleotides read TGTGCCAGCAGCTTAGGAATCGGGACTAGCGGGAGGGCCTTCGAGCAGTACTTC. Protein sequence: CASSLGIGTSGRAFEQYF. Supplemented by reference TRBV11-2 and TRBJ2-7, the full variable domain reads EAGVAQSPRYKIIEKRQSVAFWCNPISGHATLYWYQQILGQGPKLLIQFQNNGVVDDSQLPKDRFSAERLKGVDSTLKIQPAKLEDSAVYLCASSLGIGTSGRAFEQYFGPGTRLTVT.

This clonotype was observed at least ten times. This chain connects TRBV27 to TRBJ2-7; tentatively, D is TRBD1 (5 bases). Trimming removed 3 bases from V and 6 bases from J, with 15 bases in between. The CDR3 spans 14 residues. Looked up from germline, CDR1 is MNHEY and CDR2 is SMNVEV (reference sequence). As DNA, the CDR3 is TGTGCCAGCAGTTTCGCTCCCAGGGTTGGCGAGCAGTACTTC. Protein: CASSFAPRVGEQYF.

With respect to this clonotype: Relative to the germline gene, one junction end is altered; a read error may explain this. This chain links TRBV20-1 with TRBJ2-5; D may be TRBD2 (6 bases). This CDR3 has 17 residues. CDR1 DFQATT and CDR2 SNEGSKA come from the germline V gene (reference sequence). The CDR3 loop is CSARDRWKGEVGETQDF. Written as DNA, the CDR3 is TGCAGTGCTAGAGATCGGTGGAAAGGGGAGGTTGGGGAGACCCAGGACTTC.

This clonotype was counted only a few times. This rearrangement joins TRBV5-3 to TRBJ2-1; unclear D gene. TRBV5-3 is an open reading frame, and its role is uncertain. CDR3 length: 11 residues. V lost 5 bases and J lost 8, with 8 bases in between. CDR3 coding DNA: TGTGCCAGAAGACGTATTGATGAGCAGTTCTTC. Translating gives CARRRIDEQFF.

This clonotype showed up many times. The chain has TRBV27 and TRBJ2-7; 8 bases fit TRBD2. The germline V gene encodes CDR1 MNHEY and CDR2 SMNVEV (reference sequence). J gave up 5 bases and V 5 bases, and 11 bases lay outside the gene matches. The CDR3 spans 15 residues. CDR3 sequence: CASSPLSGSIDEQYF. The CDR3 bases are TGTGCCAGCAGTCCCCTCAGCGGGAGTATAGACGAGCAGTACTTC.

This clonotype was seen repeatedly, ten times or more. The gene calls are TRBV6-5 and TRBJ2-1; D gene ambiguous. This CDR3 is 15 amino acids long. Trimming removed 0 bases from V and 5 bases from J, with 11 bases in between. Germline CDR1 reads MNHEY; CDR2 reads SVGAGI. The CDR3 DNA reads TGTGCCAGCAGTTACTCGGACCCACCAGACAATGAGCAGTTCTTC. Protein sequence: CASSYSDPPDNEQFF.